This T cell receptor (beta chain) was recovered during a study of shared clonotypes between healthy human individuals (dated by TCRdb to 2018 to 2021). In the study overall: A few men and a couple of women, aged 18 to 49 years, made up the cohort. Blood TCR repertoires of a handful of healthy adults were deeply sequenced to estimate repertoire size and the extent of clonotype sharing between individuals. Per donor, leukapheresis produced somewhere between about 0.94 and 9.5 billion PBMCs. Libraries were prepared and TCR repertoires were sequenced by different laboratories using diverse techniques, in order to increase sequencing depth and limit assay-specific biases. For each donor, CD4 naive and CD4 memory were each run on three plates, CD8 naive on two plates, and CD8 memory on one plate.

About this clone itself: Its antigen target is currently unknown. A much larger clone differs from this one at a single base, so this may be a read error. Within the sample, other DNA sequences also encode this same CDR3.

Healthy HIV-negative adults with no recently reported acute infections or vaccinations were included as donors. Every donor was a Caucasian adult living in Nashville, Tennessee, USA. Magnetic negative selection was used to enrich CD4+ T cells, after which naive cells were positively selected on CD45RA and the negative fraction became the memory subset. Blood was obtained by leukapheresis, after which PBMCs were separated by Ficoll-Histopaque density gradient centrifugation and cryopreserved in liquid nitrogen vapor phase. Analytical flow cytometry was used to check the purity and quantity of each magnetically sorted T cell population. From each sorted fraction, genomic DNA was isolated and quantified by UV absorbance on a Nanodrop 2000c. Using the deep immunoSEQ assay, multiplex PCR amplified TCR CDR3 regions from genomic DNA. Extracted genomic DNA from each cell subset was distributed evenly across all wells of several immunoSEQ 96-well plates, and each plate was treated as a replicate. For sorted subsets, each replicate PCR was loaded with roughly 200 ng genomic DNA, equivalent to 30,000 or so T cell genomes. Purified libraries were measured with a Qubit 3.0 fluorometer, size-checked on a Bioanalyzer 2100, and measured again with the KAPA Library Quantification kit. Each immunoSEQ 96-well plate was sequenced on its own single-read 150-cycle Illumina NextSeq 550 flow cell. In the source study's methods: Because only junctional sequences without quality scores were contained in the immunoSEQ output, filtering matching that applied to full-length reads could not be performed. Sequences were annotated with PyIR, a Python wrapper for IgBLAST v1.9, using IMGT germline references to assign V/J genes and CDR3. Any read was removed if the V/J assignment was weak (E-value above 1e-6), the CDR3 was missing, or the read contained stop codons, out-of-frame junctions, or ambiguous translated residues. V3J clonotypes were defined as sequences sharing an identical inferred V gene, J gene, and CDR3 amino acid sequence. The percentage overlap between two repertoires was calculated by dividing the number of shared unique clonotypes by the size of the smaller repertoire. Three approaches were used to assess repertoire richness: RTK rarefaction, the Chao1 estimator, and Recon v2.1 estimates of unobserved clonotypes. OLGA was used to compute generation probabilities for all TCRbeta clonotypes that the gDNA method yielded from a handful of donors. TCRdb stores this immuneACCESS table with in-frame sequences only. Part of the clones is absent; in the studies checked, under half of the shortfall reflects unresolved V genes, and no reason is known for the rest. D and trimming were read from the DNA, whereas the V and J calls and clone size are those reported in that table. The sample records 800,000 to 1,200,000 clones, around 78% of which are singletons. The top ten clones comprise 0.5% to 0.6% of the sample.

Beyond this particular receptor, the publication reports: When a handful of donors were compared, the shared fraction of clonotypes was about 5.5% for naive CD4, about 4% for naive CD8, about 2.4% for memory CD4, and about 0.36% for memory CD8. Because the study included only a small number of donors, the genetic and exposure-history diversity represented was limited. Compared with non-shared clonotypes, clonotypes shared by all four sorted-subset donors had higher generation probabilities. Naive subsets generally had larger estimated clonotype richness than memory subsets did. Sampling was restricted to blood, and TCR repertoires in tissue are likely to differ from TCR repertoires in blood. Pairwise subsampling led to the expectation that sequencing depth would affect the degree of clonotype sharing among donors. Incomplete sequencing was indicated by rarefaction of sorted-subset datasets, despite the large sequencing depth.

Germline trimming amounts to 6 bases on V and 2 bases on J, with 1 as the count of junction bases outside the gene matches. CDR1 and CDR2 are drawn from the germline V gene (reference sequence): MNHNY, SVGAGI. Counted from cysteine to phenylalanine, this CDR3 has 15 amino acids. The sequence is cut down to CDR3 DNA, 45 bases in frame from base 1. Sequenced material: memory CD4+ T cells from PBMCs. The cell subset or site tag for this specimen amounts to: CD45RA-negative fraction. The clonotype comes from a man younger than 35 in good health. Some clones in this sample may be carry-over from other donors' samples. This chain joins TRBV6-6 to TRBJ2-1; 13 bases in the middle match TRBD2. The CDR3 sequence is CASRLAGGPYNEQFF. The DNA is TGTGCCAGCAGACTAGCGGGAGGGCCCTACAATGAGCAGTTCTTC.